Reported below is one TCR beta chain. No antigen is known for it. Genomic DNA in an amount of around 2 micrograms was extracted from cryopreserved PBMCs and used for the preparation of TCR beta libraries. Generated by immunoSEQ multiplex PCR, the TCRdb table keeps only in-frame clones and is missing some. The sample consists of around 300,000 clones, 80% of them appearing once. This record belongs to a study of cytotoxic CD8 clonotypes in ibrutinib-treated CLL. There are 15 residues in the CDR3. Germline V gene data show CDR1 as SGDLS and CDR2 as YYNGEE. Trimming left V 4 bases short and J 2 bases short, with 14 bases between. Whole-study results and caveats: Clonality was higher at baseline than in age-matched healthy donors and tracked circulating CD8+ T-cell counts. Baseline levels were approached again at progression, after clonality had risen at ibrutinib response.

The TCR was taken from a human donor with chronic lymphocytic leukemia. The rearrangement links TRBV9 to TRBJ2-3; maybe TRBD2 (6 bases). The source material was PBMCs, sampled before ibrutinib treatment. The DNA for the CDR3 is TGTGCCAGCAGCCCACTAGCAGATAACACAGATACGCAGTATTTT. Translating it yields CASSPLADNTDTQYF.